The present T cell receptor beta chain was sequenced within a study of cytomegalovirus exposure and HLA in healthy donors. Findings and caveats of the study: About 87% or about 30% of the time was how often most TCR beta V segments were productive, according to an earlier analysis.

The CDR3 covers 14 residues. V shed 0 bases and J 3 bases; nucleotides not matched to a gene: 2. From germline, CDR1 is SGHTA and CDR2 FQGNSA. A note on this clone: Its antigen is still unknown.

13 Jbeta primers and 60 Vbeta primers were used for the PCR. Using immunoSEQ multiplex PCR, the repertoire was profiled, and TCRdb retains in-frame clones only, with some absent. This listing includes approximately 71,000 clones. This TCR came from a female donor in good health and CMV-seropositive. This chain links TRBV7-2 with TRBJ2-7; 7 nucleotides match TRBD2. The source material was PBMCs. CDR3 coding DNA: TGTGCCAGCAGCTTAGCTGGGGGGGTCTACGAGCAGTACTTC. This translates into CASSLAGGVYEQYF. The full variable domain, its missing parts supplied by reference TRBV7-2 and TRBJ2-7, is GAGVSQSPSNKVTEKGKDVELRCDPISGHTALYWYRQSLGQGLEFLIYFQGNSAPDKSGLPSDRFSAERTGGSVSTLTIQRTQQEDSAVYLCASSLAGGVYEQYFGPGTRLTVT.